This T cell receptor (beta chain) was captured by sequencing in a study of blood T cell repertoires in COVID-19. Study-wide context: Sites in the United States, Italy and Spain provided acute and convalescent COVID-19 samples.

The germline V gene encodes CDR1 SGDLS and CDR2 YYNGEE. This CDR3 is 15 amino acids long. The V and J ends lost 0 bases and 7 bases, in that order; junction bases with no gene match: 4. Measured with immunoSEQ multiplex PCR; TCRdb has only the in-frame clones, and not every one. Of about 190,000 clones listed, roughly 90% are singletons. Sequenced material: peripheral blood. The TCR sequence derives from a man aged 18 to 30 with active or convalescent COVID-19. The V call is TRBV9, the J call TRBJ1-4; TRBD1 aligns across 9 bases. CDR3 DNA: TGTGCCAGCAGCGTAGGAACGGGACAGGGTGAAAAACTGTTTTTT. Translation gives CASSVGTGQGEKLFF.